Listed here is a single TCR beta chain. Its antigen specificity is not known. The input lacks base qualities; no much larger clone sits a single base away. The meaning of the sample's time point label: week 5, during vaccination. Each vaccine dose was 300 ug of a 20-mer mutant IDH1 peptide in Montanide, given subcutaneously with topical imiquimod. Newly diagnosed WHO grade 3 or 4 IDH1-mutant astrocytomas showing loss of nuclear ATRX were present in the donors. The samples were drawn from NOA16, a multicentre, single-arm, open-label phase I trial in Germany that tested a mutant IDH1 peptide vaccine in humans for the first time. The DNeasy Blood and Tissue Kit was used to extract genomic DNA from EDTA blood for TCRB sequencing. The data derive from a study of a mutant IDH1 vaccine in newly diagnosed glioma (dated by TCRdb to about 2021). For the wider study: Patients were given eight vaccinations, in weeks 1, 3, 5, 7, 11, 15, 19 and 23, which matched visits V03 through V10. The approximately 29 treated patients were roughly 62% male and about 38% female, with a mean age of roughly 42 years. Longitudinal TCRB deep sequencing was done for fewer than 30 treated patients, wherever samples were available for exploratory analyses. Vaccination was initiated 4-6 weeks after radiotherapy alone, or concurrently with temozolomide cycles in the chemotherapy-containing groups. Peripheral blood was collected at six visits: V03 (baseline), V05, V07, V10, V12 and V13. Before enrollment, patients had received standard therapy of radiotherapy alone, temozolomide alone, or radiochemotherapy with temozolomide; most received the combination.

For CDR1 and CDR2, the germline V gene lists SGHDT and YYEEEE. Reading from cysteine to phenylalanine, the CDR3 counts 13 amino acids. Only CDR3 DNA is held: 39 bases, read in frame from base 1. The V end gives up 5 bases and the J end 7 bases, leaving 2 bases in the junction not matched to a gene. The receptor library was made with the immunoSEQ multiplex PCR assay. Rearranged TCR beta chain sequences were amplified using the hsTCRB Kit according to the manufacturer's protocol. TCRB libraries were sequenced on an Illumina MiSeq. Concerning the study's data processing: The kit vendor's proprietary platform handled demultiplexing, trimming and gene mapping. The source is immuneACCESS, and TCRdb retained only in-frame sequences with V and J called. Part of the clones is not carried over; for the studies checked, unresolved V genes explain less than half of this, and the remainder is unexplained. D and trimming come from the DNA, and the V and J calls and clone size come from that table. The sample profile shows 50,000 to 75,000 clones; roughly 80% of them were found once. The top ten constitute approximately 7.4% of the sample.

Summary of the overall study and its limitations: Across multiple MHC alleles, vaccine-induced immune responses were seen in nearly 95% of patients. The authors stated that sample limitations prevented analyses of patient blood samples from being reproduced. PBMC samples for TCRB deep sequencing were selected based on availability. Pseudoprogression appeared unrelated to alterations in the top peripheral T cell clonotypes detected by TCRB sequencing.

The material sequenced was PBMCs, taken from a glioma patient whose treatment included an IDH1 peptide vaccine. The V and J segments used are TRBV5-6 and TRBJ2-1, and TRBD1 aligns with 11 junction nucleotides. The receptor comes from a woman in her 50s with glioma. CDR3 sequence: CASRWDRGNEQFF. The nucleotide sequence reads as follows: TGTGCCAGCAGATGGGACAGGGGGAATGAGCAGTTCTTC. Where the CDR3 stops, the reference TRBV5-6 and TRBJ2-1 genes take over; the full variable domain is DAGVTQSPTHLIKTRGQQVTLRCSPKSGHDTVSWYQQALGQGPQFIFQYYEEEERQRGNFPDRFSGHQFPNYSSELNVNALLLGDSALYLCASRWDRGNEQFFGPGTRLTVL.